This TCR beta chain was captured by sequencing in a study of early T cells in non-severe SARS-CoV-2 infection (dated by TCRdb to about 2021). Turning to the overall study: Because TCR sequencing was done on bulk RNA from unsorted whole blood, the alpha and beta chains could not be paired.

Broader findings and caveats from the paper: VDJdb matching was skewed toward anti-spike CD8 responses and likely underestimated virus-specific expansions by missing private and CD4 specificities.

A case-control design nested within a healthcare worker cohort in London, UK, was used, with weekly nasopharyngeal swab PCR tests and blood sampling performed. Healthcare workers were enrolled in the week of the UK lockdown, from 23 to 31 March 2020, and were followed every week for up to about 15 weeks. The germline V gene encodes CDR1 SGHTA and CDR2 FQGNSA. From its cysteine to its phenylalanine, the CDR3 spans 15 amino acids. Only the CDR3 region is kept as DNA, spanning 45 bases read in frame from base 1. Libraries were made using 5' RACE. The data were produced on a NextSeq 500. The TCR library protocol attached unique molecular identifiers to individual cDNA molecules to correct for sequencing error and PCR bias. Sequencing covered both TCR alpha and beta chains, and within each sample the abundances of alpha and beta sequences were tightly co-correlated. In the paper's pipeline: Decombinator V4 was used to annotate TCR sequences for V gene, J gene and CDR3. TCRs were defined as expanded if a significant change between any two time points was detected under a Poisson model with p below 0.0001. Abundances of TCRs were expressed as counts per million after normalisation to the total number of TCRs sequenced in each sample. MAIT TCRs were defined by TRAV1-2 paired with TRAJ12, TRAJ20 or TRAJ33, and iNKT TCRs by TRAV10 paired with TRAJ18. VDJdb, accessed 1 November 2021, was searched for CMV, EBV and SARS-CoV-2 annotated TCRs, with TCRs annotated for multiple antigens excluded. TCRdb itself trimmed the public reads at Q25 with fastp, ran MiXCR and retained productive beta chains. A single entry per CDR3 protein holds the most common genes and DNA from its merged rows. These V and J calls are TCRdb output, not the study's own analysis. For this sample the table gives 79,000 or so distinct CDR3 sequences, of which around 13% were detected only once. Jointly, the top ten make up 1% to 1.4% of the sample.

This clonotype was seen ten or more times. Its antigen is unknown. Sequence at one end of the junction differs from germline and may be a read error. Sequencing was done on a sample of whole blood. The sequence was obtained from an adult who was a healthcare worker with PCR-confirmed SARS-CoV-2 infection or an uninfected control (not recorded which). In this chain, TRBV7-2 is recombined with TRBJ2-7; confidence is insufficient to name the D gene. The CDR3 reads CASSYRVSSSSEQYF. The DNA is TGTGCCAGCAGCTACCGGGTCTCGTCCTCCTCCGAGCAGTACTTC.